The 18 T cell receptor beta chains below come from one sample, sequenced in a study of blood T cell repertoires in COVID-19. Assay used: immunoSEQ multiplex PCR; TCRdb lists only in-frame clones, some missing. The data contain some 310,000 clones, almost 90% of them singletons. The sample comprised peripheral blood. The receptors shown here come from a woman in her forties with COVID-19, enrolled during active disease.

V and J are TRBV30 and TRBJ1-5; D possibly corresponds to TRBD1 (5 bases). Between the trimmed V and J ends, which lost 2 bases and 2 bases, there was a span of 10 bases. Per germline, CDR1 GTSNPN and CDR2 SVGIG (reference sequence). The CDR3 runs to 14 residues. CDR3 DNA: TGTGCCTGGAGTTTCGTAGGGGGCAATCAGCCCCAGCATTTT. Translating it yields CAWSFVGGNQPQHF. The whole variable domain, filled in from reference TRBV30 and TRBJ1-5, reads SQTIHQWPATLVQPVGSPLSLECTVEGTSNPNLYWYRQAAGRGLQLLFYSVGIGQISSEVPQNLSASRPQDRQFILSSKKLLLSDSGFYLCAWSFVGGNQPQHFGDGTRLSIL.

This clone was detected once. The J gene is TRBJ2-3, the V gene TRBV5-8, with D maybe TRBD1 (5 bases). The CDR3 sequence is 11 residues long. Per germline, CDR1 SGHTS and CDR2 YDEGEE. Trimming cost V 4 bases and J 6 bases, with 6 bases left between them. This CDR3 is CASSGADTQYF. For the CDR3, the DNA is TGTGCCAGCAGCGGGGCGGATACGCAGTATTTT.

The DNA for the CDR3 is TGTGCCAGTAAGGTGACAGGGGGGGAGACCCAGTACTTC. It encodes CASKVTGGETQYF. J is TRBJ2-5 and V is TRBV19; 9 bases fit TRBD1. The CDR3 sequence is 13 residues long. CDR1 and CDR2 (germline): LNHDA, SQIVND (reference sequence). Trimming cost V 7 bases and J 5 bases; bases outside gene matches: 5. Together with reference TRBV19 and TRBJ2-5, the CDR3 gives the full variable domain: DGGITQSPKYLFRKEGQNVTLSCEQNLNHDAMYWYRQDPGQGLRLIYYSQIVNDFQKGDIAEGYSVSREKKESFPLTVTSAQKNPTAFYLCASKVTGGETQYFGPGTRLLVL.

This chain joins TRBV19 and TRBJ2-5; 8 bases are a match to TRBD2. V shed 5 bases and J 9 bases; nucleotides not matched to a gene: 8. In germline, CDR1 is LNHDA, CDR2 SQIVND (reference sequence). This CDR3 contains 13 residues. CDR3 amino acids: CASSPEVAGPQYF. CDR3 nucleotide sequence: TGTGCCAGTAGTCCAGAAGTAGCGGGGCCCCAGTACTTC.

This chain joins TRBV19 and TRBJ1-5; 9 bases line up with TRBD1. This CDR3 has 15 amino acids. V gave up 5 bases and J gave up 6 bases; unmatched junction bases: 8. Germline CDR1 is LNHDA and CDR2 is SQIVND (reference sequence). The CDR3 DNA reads TGTGCCAGTAGTGCGGAAACAGGGGGCCGTCAGCCCCAGCATTTT. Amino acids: CASSAETGGRQPQHF.

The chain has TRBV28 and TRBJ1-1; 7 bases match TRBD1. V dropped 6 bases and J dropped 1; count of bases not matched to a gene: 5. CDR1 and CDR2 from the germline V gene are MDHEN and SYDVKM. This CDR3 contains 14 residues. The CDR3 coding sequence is TGTGCCAGCAGGCTACAGGGGACGAACACTGAAGCTTTCTTT. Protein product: CASRLQGTNTEAFF.

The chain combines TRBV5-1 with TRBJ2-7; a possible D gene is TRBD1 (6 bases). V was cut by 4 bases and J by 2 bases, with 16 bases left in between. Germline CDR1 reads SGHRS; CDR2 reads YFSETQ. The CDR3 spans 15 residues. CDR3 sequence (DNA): TGCGCCAGCAGCGAGGAGACAGGTACCCCCTACGAGCAGTACTTC. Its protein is CASSEETGTPYEQYF.

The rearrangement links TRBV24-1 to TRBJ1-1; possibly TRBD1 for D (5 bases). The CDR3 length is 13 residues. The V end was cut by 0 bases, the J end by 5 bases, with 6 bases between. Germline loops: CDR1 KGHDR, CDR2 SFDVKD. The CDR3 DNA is TGTGCCACCAGTGATTTGAAGGGGACTGAAGCTTTCTTT. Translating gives CATSDLKGTEAFF.

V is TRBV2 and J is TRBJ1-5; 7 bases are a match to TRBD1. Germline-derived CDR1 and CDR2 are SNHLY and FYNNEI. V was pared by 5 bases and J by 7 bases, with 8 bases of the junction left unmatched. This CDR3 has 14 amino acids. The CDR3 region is CASSPQGGVQPQHF. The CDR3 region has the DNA TGTGCCAGCAGTCCCCAGGGGGGTGTGCAGCCCCAGCATTTT. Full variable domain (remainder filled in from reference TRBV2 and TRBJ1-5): EPEVTQTPSHQVTQMGQEVILRCVPISNHLYFYWYRQILGQKVEFLVSFYNNEISEKSEIFDDQFSVERPDGSNFTLKIRSTKLEDSAMYFCASSPQGGVQPQHFGDGTRLSIL.

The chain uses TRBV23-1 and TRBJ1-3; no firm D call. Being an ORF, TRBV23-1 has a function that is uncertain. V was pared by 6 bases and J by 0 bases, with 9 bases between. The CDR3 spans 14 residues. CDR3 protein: CASRPAGSGNTIYF. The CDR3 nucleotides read TGCGCCAGCAGGCCCGCCGGCTCTGGAAACACCATATATTTT.

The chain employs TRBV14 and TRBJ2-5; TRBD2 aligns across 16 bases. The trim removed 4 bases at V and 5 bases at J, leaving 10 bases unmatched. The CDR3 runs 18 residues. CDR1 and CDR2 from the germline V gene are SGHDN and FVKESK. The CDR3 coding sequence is TGTGCCAGCAGCCTACCGGGACTAGCGGGGGGGCTTGTTGAGACCCAGTACTTC. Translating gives CASSLPGLAGGLVETQYF.

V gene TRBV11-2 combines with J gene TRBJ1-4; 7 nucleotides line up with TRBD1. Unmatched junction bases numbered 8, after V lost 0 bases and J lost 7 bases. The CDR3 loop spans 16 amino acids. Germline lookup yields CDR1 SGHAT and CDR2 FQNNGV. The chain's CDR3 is CASSLDLRQGGEKLFF. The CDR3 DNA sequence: TGTGCCAGCAGCTTAGATCTTAGGCAGGGGGGTGAAAAACTGTTTTTT.

The CDR3 coding sequence is TGTGCCAGCAGTGGACAGGGGGCAGCTGAAGCTTTCTTT. Residues: CASSGQGAAEAFF. The chain employs TRBV5-4 and TRBJ1-1; 11 nucleotides line up with TRBD1. Per germline, CDR1 SGHNT and CDR2 YYREEE (reference sequence). CDR3 size: 13 residues. Trimming took 5 bases from V and 6 from J; bases not matched to a gene: 3.

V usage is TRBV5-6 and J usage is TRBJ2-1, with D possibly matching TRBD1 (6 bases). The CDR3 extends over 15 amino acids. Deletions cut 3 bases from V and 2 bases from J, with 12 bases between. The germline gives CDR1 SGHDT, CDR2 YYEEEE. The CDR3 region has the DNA TGTGCCAGCAGCTCAACAGGGTTGACCTACAATGAGCAGTTCTTC. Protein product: CASSSTGLTYNEQFF.

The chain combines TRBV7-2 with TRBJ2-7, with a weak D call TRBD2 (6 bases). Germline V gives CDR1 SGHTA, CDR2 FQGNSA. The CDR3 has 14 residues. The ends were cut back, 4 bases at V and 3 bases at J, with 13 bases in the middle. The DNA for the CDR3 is TGTGCCAGCAGCTCTCAGTTCGGGGGCTACGAGCAGTACTTC. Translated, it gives CASSSQFGGYEQYF. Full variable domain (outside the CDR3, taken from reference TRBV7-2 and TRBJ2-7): GAGVSQSPSNKVTEKGKDVELRCDPISGHTALYWYRQSLGQGLEFLIYFQGNSAPDKSGLPSDRFSAERTGGSVSTLTIQRTQQEDSAVYLCASSSQFGGYEQYFGPGTRLTVT.

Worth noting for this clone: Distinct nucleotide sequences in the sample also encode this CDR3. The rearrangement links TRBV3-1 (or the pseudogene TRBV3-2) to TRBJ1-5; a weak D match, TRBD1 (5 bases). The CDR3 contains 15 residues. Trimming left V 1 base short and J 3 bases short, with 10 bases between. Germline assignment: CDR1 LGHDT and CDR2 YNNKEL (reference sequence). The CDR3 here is CASSQGGRDNQPQHF. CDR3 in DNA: TGTGCCAGCAGCCAAGGGGGCAGGGACAATCAGCCCCAGCATTTT.

The DNA for the CDR3 is TGCAGCGGGTCGGGACAGGTGAACACTGAAGCTTTCTTT. This encodes CSGSGQVNTEAFF. The chain links TRBV29-1 to TRBJ1-1; 8 nucleotides match TRBD1. Looked up from germline, CDR1 is SQVTM and CDR2 is ANQGSEA. With 7 bases clipped from V and 0 bases from J, the junction kept 4 bases outside the gene matches. The CDR3 is 13 amino acids.

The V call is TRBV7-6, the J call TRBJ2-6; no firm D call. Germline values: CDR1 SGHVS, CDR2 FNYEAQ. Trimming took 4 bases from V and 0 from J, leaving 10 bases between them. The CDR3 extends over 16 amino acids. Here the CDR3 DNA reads TGTGCCAGCAGCTCCAGCGTTTACTCTGGGGCCAACGTCCTGACTTTC. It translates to CASSSSVYSGANVLTF. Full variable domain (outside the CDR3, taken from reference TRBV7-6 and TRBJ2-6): GAGVSQSPRYKVTKRGQDVALRCDPISGHVSLYWYRQALGQGPEFLTYFNYEAQQDKSGLPNDRFSAERPEGSISTLTIQRTEQRDSAMYRCASSSSVYSGANVLTFGAGSRLTVL.